These T cell receptor beta chains were read from a single sample in a study of tumour-infiltrating T cells in Burkitt lymphoma. Some clones are missing from TCRdb's copy, which holds only in-frame ones; the method was immunoSEQ multiplex PCR. In the table there are fewer than 150 clones, 90% to 96% of which are singletons. The specimen was tumor tissue. The source of these receptors is a human donor with Burkitt lymphoma. The CDR3 runs from the conserved cysteine through the conserved F or W. A D gene is named only where the DNA matches it firmly. Size is omitted from some rows. Given values are once, few, many or a class for expanded clones.

J	D	V	size	CDR3	DNA
TRBJ2-5	TRBD2	TRBV2	NA	CASSERASGGETQYF	TGTGCCAGCAGTGAAAGGGCTAGCGGGGGAGAGACCCAGTACTTC
TRBJ2-3	NA	TRBV4-1	NA	CASSQDPRGGDTQYF	TGCGCCAGCAGCCAAGATCCCCGGGGTGGGGATACGCAGTATTTT
TRBJ2-7	TRBD1	TRBV11-2	NA	CASSLVGTGLDEQYF	TGTGCCAGCAGCTTAGTTGGGACAGGGCTCGACGAGCAGTACTTC
TRBJ1-6	TRBD1	TRBV2	NA	CASKGTAFYNSPLHF	TGTGCCAGCAAGGGGACAGCCTTCTATAATTCACCCCTCCACTTT
TRBJ2-7	TRBD2	TRBV4-2	NA	CASSQVGRAREQYF	TGTGCCAGCAGCCAAGTAGGGAGGGCCCGGGAGCAGTACTTC
TRBJ2-5	TRBD1	TRBV7-2	NA	CASSTDRGGWETQYF	TGTGCCAGCAGCACAGACAGGGGGGGTTGGGAGACCCAGTACTTC
TRBJ1-1	TRBD1	TRBV6-6	NA	CASGDRDRATEAFF	TGTGCCAGCGGCGACCGGGACAGGGCCACTGAAGCTTTCTTT
TRBJ1-3	NA	TRBV5-8	NA	CASSFGGVFSGNTIYF	TGTGCCAGCAGCTTTGGAGGGGTATTCTCTGGAAACACCATATATTTT
TRBJ2-5	TRBD2	TRBV2	NA	CASSERASGGETQYF	TGTGCCAGCAGTGAAAGGGCCAGCGGGGGAGAGACCCAGTACTTC
TRBJ1-4	NA	TRBV5-1	NA	CASSPNRALNEKLFF	TGCGCCAGCAGCCCGAACAGGGCCCTTAATGAAAAACTGTTTTTT
TRBJ1-1	NA	TRBV5-6	NA	CASNLGGTEAFF	TGTGCCAGCAACCTCGGCGGGACTGAAGCTTTCTTT
TRBJ1-5	NA	TRBV2	NA	CASRGDGGINQPQHF	TGTGCCAGCCGAGGCGACGGAGGGATCAATCAGCCCCAGCATTTT
TRBJ1-5	NA	TRBV2	NA	CASSSREGIYQPQHF	TGTGCCAGCAGTTCACGGGAAGGAATTTATCAGCCCCAGCATTTT
TRBJ2-3	NA	TRBV19	NA	CASSIDGGTDTQYF	TGTGCCAGTAGTATAGACGGGGGCACAGATACGCAGTATTTT
TRBJ2-1	NA	TRBV5-6	NA	CASSLGYHEQFF	TGTGCCAGCAGCTTGGGGTATCATGAGCAGTTCTTC
TRBJ1-1	TRBD1	TRBV7-8	once	CASSLRPTGAPEAFF	TGTGCCAGCAGCTTACGACCGACAGGGGCCCCTGAAGCTTTCTTT
TRBJ1-2	TRBD1	TRBV5-6	NA	CASSTRGQGFSYGYTF	TGTGCCAGCAGCACCCGGGGACAGGGTTTTAGTTATGGCTACACCTTC
TRBJ1-2	TRBD1	TRBV25-1	NA	CASRQGSGGYTF	TGTGCCAGCAGACAGGGGAGCGGTGGCTACACCTTC
TRBJ1-1	NA	TRBV7-9	NA	CASSSGALNTEAFF	TGTGCCAGCAGCTCTGGGGCTCTGAACACTGAAGCTTTCTTT
TRBJ1-1	NA	TRBV5-6	NA	CASSYVGAATLVAGEAFF	TGTGCCAGCAGCTACGTTGGGGCGGCCACCTTGGTAGCTGGTGAAGCTTTCTTT
TRBJ2-2	NA	TRBV9	NA	CASSVEAGELFF	TGTGCCAGCAGCGTAGAGGCCGGGGAGCTGTTTTTT
TRBJ1-5	NA	TRBV6-6	NA	CASREEGGVGQPQHF	TGTGCCAGCCGGGAGGAGGGGGGGGTTGGTCAGCCCCAGCATTTT
TRBJ1-1	NA	TRBV5-1	NA	CASSVTRALNTEAFF	TGCGCCAGCAGCGTAACCAGGGCCTTAAACACTGAAGCTTTCTTT
TRBJ2-7	TRBD1	TRBV19	NA	CASSHRGDYEQYF	TGTGCCAGTAGCCACAGGGGGGACTACGAGCAGTACTTC
TRBJ1-4	TRBD1	TRBV4-3	NA	CASSHRPGTGNEKLFF	TGCGCCAGCAGCCATCGACCCGGGACAGGGAATGAAAAACTGTTTTTT
TRBJ1-1	NA	TRBV9	NA	CASSVGGTLSPRGTEAFF	TGTGCCAGCAGCGTAGGAGGGACCCTGTCCCCTCGGGGCACTGAAGCTTTCTTT
TRBJ2-7	NA	TRBV2	NA	CASSGHNTYEQYF	TGTGCCAGCTCGGGACACAACACCTACGAGCAGTACTTC
TRBJ2-3	TRBD2	TRBV9	NA	CASSYTLAGDTDTQYF	TGTGCCAGCAGCTATACGCTAGCGGGGGACACAGATACGCAGTATTTT
TRBJ2-3	TRBD2	TRBV7-8	NA	CASSLAGTSGRPGTTDTQYF	TGTGCCAGCAGCTTAGCGGGGACTAGCGGGAGGCCAGGGACCACAGATACGCAGTATTTT
TRBJ2-3	NA	TRBV6-1	once	CASSEGGPPRPQYF	TGTGCCAGCAGTGAAGGGGGGCCCCCTCGTCCGCAGTATTTT
TRBJ1-2	NA	TRBV6-5	NA	CASSYSWGRYGYTF	TGTGCCAGCAGTTACTCCTGGGGCCGCTATGGCTACACCTTC
TRBJ1-5	TRBD1	TRBV10-1	NA	CASPGTGSNQPQHF	TGCGCCAGCCCCGGGACAGGGAGCAATCAGCCCCAGCATTTT